Described below is a single T cell receptor (beta chain) sequence and its context. Its antigen is not identified. Assay: immunoSEQ multiplex PCR; the TCRdb copy retains only in-frame clones and omits some. The sample carries under 130,000 clones, under 95% recorded once. The source of the sample is a study of graft-versus-host responses after intestinal transplantation. Study at large: Uniformly, recipients were administered anti-thymocyte globulin induction with subsequent tacrolimus and steroids for approximately 3 years.

After removal of 1 base from V and 5 bases from J, the junction contained 16 bases not matched to a gene. CDR3 length: 19 amino acids. Germline-derived CDR1 and CDR2 are SGHTA and FQGNSA. This clonotype originated in a human donor who received an intestinal transplant. Material: unstimulated CD8+ T cells sorted from spleen or lymph node cells, obtained before intestinal transplant. The chain links TRBV7-2 to TRBJ2-5; TRBD2 agrees at 10 bases. CDR3 protein: CASSLVRVASGGPGETQYF. The CDR3 coding sequence is TGTGCCAGCAGCTTAGTCCGGGTCGCTAGCGGGGGACCGGGTGAGACCCAGTACTTC.